This T cell receptor (beta chain) was retrieved from a study of shared T cell receptors in the human thymus. Assay used: immunoSEQ multiplex PCR; TCRdb lists only in-frame clones, some missing. The sample has 720,000 or so clones, 80% to 90% seen once; the top ten hold roughly 0.01%. Germline loops: CDR1 SGHRS, CDR2 YFSETQ. J was trimmed by 2 bases and V by 1 base; bases with no gene match: 6. This CDR3 region has 15 residues. The same sample was also used in a study of human thymus T cells. That work states: Infants, healthy and Finnish, who were having corrective surgery for congenital heart defects served as donors. Resections that were taken during corrective heart surgery supplied the thymus tissue. Across thymic and blood repertoires, the usage of V and J genes appeared to be biased. In unrelated individuals, thymic repertoires overlapped highly, according to related research.

This TCR came from a girl under three years old with a congenital heart defect. The rearrangement links TRBV5-1 to TRBJ2-7; TRBD1 matches at 7 bases. The sequenced sample was thymocytes. This CDR3 reads CASSLSGTVTYEQYF. CDR3 nucleotide sequence: TGCGCCAGCAGCTTGTCCGGGACAGTTACCTACGAGCAGTACTTC.